Below are 4 T cell receptor beta chains sequenced from a single sample in a study. MiXCR was run by TCRdb on the 5' RACE reads, yielding one entry per CDR3 protein. The sample shows about 64,000 distinct CDR3 sequences, about 20% of them seen only once. Sequencing was done on a sample of memory CD4+ T cells sorted from a lymph node. This sample's subset: memory CD4+ T cells, CD4+CD45RO+CD25-. Every receptor here comes from a female donor with breast cancer.

This clonotype was counted a few times. The V and J genes are TRBV7-2 and TRBJ1-2; maybe TRBD1 (6 bases). The CDR3 is 12 residues long. Germline V gives CDR1 SGHTA, CDR2 FQGNSA. V lost 1 base, J lost 10 bases, and 10 bases lay in between. The CDR3 DNA sequence: TGTGCCAGCAGCTTAGGGACAGACCACTACACCTTC. Encoded protein: CASSLGTDHYTF. The full variable domain, completed using reference TRBV7-2 and TRBJ1-2, is GAGVSQSPSNKVTEKGKDVELRCDPISGHTALYWYRQSLGQGLEFLIYFQGNSAPDKSGLPSDRFSAERTGGSVSTLTIQRTQQEDSAVYLCASSLGTDHYTFGSGTRLTVV.

The chain uses TRBV29-1 and TRBJ1-5; no clear D gene. V lost 4 bases to trimming and J lost 7 bases, with 14 bases between them. The CDR3 sequence is 13 residues long. CDR1 SQVTM and CDR2 ANQGSEA come from the germline V gene. The CDR3 DNA is TGCAGCGTTGGTGGAGGGAATGGCCAGCCCCAGCATTTT. Its translation is CSVGGGNGQPQHF.

The rearrangement uses TRBV6-2 or TRBV6-3 and TRBJ2-7; D is possibly TRBD2 (5 bases). Between the trimmed V and J ends, which lost 4 bases and 3 bases, there was a span of 13 bases. In germline, CDR1 is MNHEY, CDR2 SVGEGT. This CDR3 has 14 amino acids. In nucleotides, the CDR3 is TGTGCCAGCAGTTTATCCAGCGGAGGCTACGAGCAGTACTTC. Amino acid sequence: CASSLSSGGYEQYF.

The rearrangement joins TRBV7-2 to TRBJ2-3; the D gene is possibly TRBD2 (5 bases). Trimming took off 2 bases at V and 3 bases at J, with 9 bases between the two ends. The germline gives CDR1 SGHTA, CDR2 FQGNSA. CDR3 length equals 14 residues. The CDR3 sequence: CASSLFSGTDTQYF. The DNA for the CDR3 is TGTGCCAGCAGCTTATTCTCGGGGACAGATACGCAGTATTTT.